This entry concerns a single T cell receptor (beta chain). No antigen is known for it. This sample is drawn from a study of beta chain features in type 1 diabetes. Study-wide context: The study found patients and healthy donors alike in age, gender and cell yields. Study-wide results and limits: In type 1 diabetes patients, VDJ junctions had fewer insertions; deletions at these junctions were more frequent. Compared to healthy donors, patients appeared to have naive, central memory and Treg TCRB repertoires that were more alike.

CDR3 length: 13 residues. V was trimmed by 0 bases and J by 5 bases, leaving 7 bases between them. The germline CDR1 and CDR2 sequences are SNHLY and FYNNEI. Sequenced material consisted of expressed TCRB transcripts (all of the isolated RNA was reverse transcribed). Method: immunoSEQ multiplex PCR; TCRdb's copy keeps in-frame clones and lacks some. The table has 300,000 to 350,000 clones, 15% to 20% seen once. Purity above 98% was achieved in all sorted populations. The chain combines TRBV2 with TRBJ2-5; D remains unclear. The TCR comes from a woman aged 18 to 35 in good health. The specimen sequenced was naive CD4+ T cells from blood. The CDR3 DNA reads as TGTGCCAGCAGTGAAGCTTATCGGGAGACCCAGTACTTC. This translates into CASSEAYRETQYF.